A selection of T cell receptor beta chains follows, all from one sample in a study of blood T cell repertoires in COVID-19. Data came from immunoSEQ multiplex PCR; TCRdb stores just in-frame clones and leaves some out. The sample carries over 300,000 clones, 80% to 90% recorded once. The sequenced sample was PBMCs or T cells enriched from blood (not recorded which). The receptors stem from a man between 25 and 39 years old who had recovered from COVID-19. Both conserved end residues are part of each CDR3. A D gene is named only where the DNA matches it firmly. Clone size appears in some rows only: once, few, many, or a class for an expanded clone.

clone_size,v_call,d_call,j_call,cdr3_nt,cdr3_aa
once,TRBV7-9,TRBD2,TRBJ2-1,TGTGCCAGCAGCGAGCAGGGGCTAGCGGGGGAGTGGTTCTTC,CASSEQGLAGEWFF
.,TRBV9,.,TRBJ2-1,TGTGCCAGCAGCGTAGCGGGGGCCTACAATGAGCAGTTCTTC,CASSVAGAYNEQFF
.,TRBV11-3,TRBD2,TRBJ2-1,TGTGCCAGCAGCTCCGGGACTACGAACAATGAGCAGTTCTTC,CASSSGTTNNEQFF
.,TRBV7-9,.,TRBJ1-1,TGTGCCAGCAGCTTCATCAACACTGAAGCTTTCTTT,CASSFINTEAFF
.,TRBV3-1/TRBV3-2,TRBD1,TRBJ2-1,TGTGCCAGCAGCCCAGCAGGGACAGGGATATGGAATGAGCAGTTCTTC,CASSPAGTGIWNEQFF
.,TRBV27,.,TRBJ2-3,TGTGCCAGCAGTGGGGGACTGGTCGGCACAGATACGCAGTATTTT,CASSGGLVGTDTQYF
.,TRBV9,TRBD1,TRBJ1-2,TGTGCCAGCAGTGTAGACAGGGGAAACTATGGCTACACCTTC,CASSVDRGNYGYTF
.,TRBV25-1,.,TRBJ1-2,TGTGCCAGCAGTGGAGTATCGGATGGCGTTCGCGGCTATGGCTACACCTTC,CASSGVSDGVRGYGYTF
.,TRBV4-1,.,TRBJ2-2,TGCGCCAGCAGCCAACTCCCGATGGAGTTGACCGGGGAGCTGTTTTTT,CASSQLPMELTGELFF
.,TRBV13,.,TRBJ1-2,TGTGCCAGCAGCCCCCGGACAGCAAACTATGGCTACACCTTC,CASSPRTANYGYTF